A single sample is the source of the 5 T cell receptor beta chains below, sequenced in a study of control samples from healthy donors and cancer patients. Using immunoSEQ multiplex PCR, the repertoire was profiled, and TCRdb retains in-frame clones only, with some absent. The table records over 150,000 clones, around nine tenths of them present only once. The sequencing input was blood. The source is a man under 40 in good health.

This chain links TRBV5-1 with TRBJ2-7; the D is unclear. The V end was cut by 3 bases, the J end by 2 bases, with 9 bases between. This CDR3 has 13 amino acids. CDR1 and CDR2 from the germline V gene are SGHRS and YFSETQ. CDR3 sequence: CASSWAVTYEQYF. DNA of the CDR3: TGCGCCAGCAGCTGGGCGGTGACCTACGAGCAGTACTTC.

This clone has only one observation. The rearrangement joins TRBV27 to TRBJ2-1, with 8 bases matching TRBD1. Losses at the gene ends were 6 bases for V and 3 bases for J; bases not matched to a gene: 7. The CDR3 has 15 residues. In germline, CDR1 is MNHEY, CDR2 SMNVEV (reference sequence). For the CDR3, the DNA is TGTGCCAGCAGCTCCGACAGGGGAGGCTACAATGAGCAGTTCTTC. Amino acids: CASSSDRGGYNEQFF.

V and J are TRBV2 and TRBJ1-4; D remains ambiguous. Trimming removed 6 bases from V and 16 bases from J, with 21 bases in between. In germline, CDR1 is SNHLY, CDR2 FYNNEI. The CDR3 length is 13 residues. The CDR3 region is CASRDRLTIEAFF. The DNA of the CDR3 is TGTGCCAGCAGGGATAGACTGACGATTGAAGCGTTTTTT.

This CDR3 reads CASRGQVRETQYF. CDR3 nucleotide sequence: TGTGCCAGCAGAGGACAGGTTCGAGAGACCCAGTACTTC. The rearrangement joins TRBV25-1 to TRBJ2-5; 7 nucleotides match TRBD1. The CDR3 length is 13 residues. The ends lost 6 bases at V and 4 bases at J; junction bases unmatched: 5. Germline CDR1 and CDR2: MGHDK and SYGVNS.

This chain uses TRBV20-1 with TRBJ2-3, with D possibly being TRBD1 or TRBD2 (5 bases each). Trimming took off 4 bases at V and 15 bases at J, with 17 bases between the two ends. The CDR3 runs to 11 residues. Germline V gives CDR1 DFQATT, CDR2 SNEGSKA (reference sequence). The CDR3 DNA is TGCAGTGCTATTAGTGGGGGAAAGGAATATTTT. This encodes CSAISGGKEYF.